The entry below gives a single T cell receptor (beta chain) sequence along with its context. Its matching antigen is unknown. These data belong to a study of T-cell memory formation after mild COVID-19. Overall study findings and caveats: There was a balanced CD4/CD8 profile in clones contracting day 15 to 85, and later expanders leaned CD4+. Pre-infection memory harbored some responding clones, suggesting cross-reactive memory joined.

Germline V lookup: CDR1 SGHVS, CDR2 FQNEAQ. This CDR3 contains 14 residues. Deletions cut 4 bases from V and 2 bases from J, with 12 bases between. Using its own MiXCR run on the 5' RACE reads, TCRdb lists one record per CDR3 protein. The repertoire includes about 320,000 distinct CDR3 sequences, around an eighth of them detected once, and around 20% sits in the top ten. This clonotype was sampled from a man aged 18 to 29 who had mild COVID-19 (a few samples of this study predate the infection). Cell type and time point are not known. J is TRBJ2-7 and V is TRBV7-8, with a weak D call TRBD2 (6 bases). What was sequenced was PBMCs or a T cell subset sorted from them (not recorded which). The CDR3 region has the DNA TGTGCCAGCAGCTCGGGAGTTGAGCCCTACGAGCAGTACTTC. This codes for CASSSGVEPYEQYF.